This entry is about one T cell receptor beta chain. Its matching antigen is unknown. The sample belongs to a study of T cell responses to AZD1222 COVID-19 vaccine. Study-wide points: Donors were largely white British and mainly female; clonal diversity was possibly underestimated.

V was pared by 0 bases and J by 2 bases, with 15 bases between. The germline gives CDR1 SGHRS, CDR2 YFSETQ. This CDR3 has 17 amino acids. The table came from immunoSEQ multiplex PCR; TCRdb's copy has only in-frame clones and leaves some out. The sample yields 100,000 to 150,000 clones, approximately 85% seen once. The material sequenced was peripheral blood, taken 28 days after the second AZD1222 dose. The chain combines TRBV5-1 with TRBJ2-1; D is perhaps TRBD1 or TRBD2 (6 bases each). This TCR derives from an adult who received the AZD1222 COVID-19 vaccine. The CDR3 reads CASSLGPGALAYNEQFF. As DNA, the CDR3 is TGCGCCAGCAGCTTGGGTCCGGGGGCGCTTGCCTACAATGAGCAGTTCTTC.